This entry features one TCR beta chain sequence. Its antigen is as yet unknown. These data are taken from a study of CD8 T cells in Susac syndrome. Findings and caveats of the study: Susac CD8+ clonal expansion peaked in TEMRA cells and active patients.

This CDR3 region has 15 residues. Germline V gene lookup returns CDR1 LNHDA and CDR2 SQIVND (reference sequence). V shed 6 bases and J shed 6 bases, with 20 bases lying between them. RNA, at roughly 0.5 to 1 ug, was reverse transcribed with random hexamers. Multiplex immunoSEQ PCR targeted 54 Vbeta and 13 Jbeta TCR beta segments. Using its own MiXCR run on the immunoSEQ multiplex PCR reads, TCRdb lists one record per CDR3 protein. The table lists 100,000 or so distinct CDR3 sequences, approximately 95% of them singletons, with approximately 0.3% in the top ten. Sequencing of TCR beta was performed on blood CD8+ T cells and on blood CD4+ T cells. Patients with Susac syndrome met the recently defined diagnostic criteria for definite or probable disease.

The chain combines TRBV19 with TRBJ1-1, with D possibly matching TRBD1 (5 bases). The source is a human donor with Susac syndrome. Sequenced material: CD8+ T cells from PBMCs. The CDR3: CASRSGGPNSAEAFF. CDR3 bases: TGTGCCAGTAGGTCGGGGGGACCTAATAGCGCTGAAGCTTTCTTT.